The rows below give T cell receptor beta chains drawn from one sample of a study of blood T cells in healthy people across ages. TCRdb re-analysed the 5' RACE reads in MiXCR, keeping a single row per CDR3 protein. The sample has 920,000 or so distinct CDR3 sequences, 40% to 45% seen once. Sequencing input: blood. The origin of the receptors is a woman aged 60-70 years in good health. Both conserved end residues are part of each CDR3. Clone sizes are given selectively: once, few, many, or a class where the clone is expanded.

v_call | clone_size | cdr3_aa
TRBV10-3 | few | CAIRDRDDSYEQYF
TRBV20-1 | many | CSARTGQETQYF
TRBV4-2 | few | CASSQGGETYGYTF
TRBV30 | - | CAWSNGGGTEAFF
TRBV10-3 | - | CAISKPGQGKAFF
TRBV6-5 | - | CASRPGPGSTQYF
TRBV3-1 | - | CASSQDHVYGYTF
TRBV20-1 | - | CSAHPGGFSPLHF
TRBV7-2 | - | CASSLRAGETDTQYF
TRBV20-1 | - | CSASSLAGGQQETQYF
TRBV29-1 | few | CSVEGQGDNEQFF
TRBV11-2 | - | CASSTPSGGNKYF
TRBV2 | - | CASSGDGGSYEQYF
TRBV10-2 | - | CAGSESGSYEQYF
TRBV11-2 | few | CASSLVGEPAKNIQYF
TRBV9 | - | CASSGTSGFYNEQFF
TRBV6-6 | few | CASRAPGHFSYEQYF
TRBV9 | - | CASSVGKGSYEQYF
TRBV3-1 | - | CASSHGGGELFF
TRBV7-6 | - | CASSFLTSRDNEQFF
TRBV10-2 | - | CASSATLAGTYEQYF
TRBV5-1 | - | CASSLIPGFNNEQFF
TRBV7-2 | few | CASSLPLSEQYF
TRBV20-1 | - | CSARGGLASGSTDTQYF
TRBV28 | - | CASSFVAKENEQFF
TRBV10-3 | - | CASGRAQSSEKLFF
TRBV20-1 | - | CSARFGYEQYF
TRBV13 | - | CASSLGVGKGGQYF
TRBV24-1 | - | CATSDVVREADTQYF
TRBV10-3 | - | CAISDSGTGNQPQHF
TRBV28 | few | CASSAGQVPVGQYF
TRBV11-2 | few | CASSWISGSPNEQFF
TRBV9 | many | CASSVGQGGYEQYF
TRBV10-3 | - | CAISDLQASYEQYF
TRBV20-1 | - | CSARSPGQGTSIQYF
TRBV5-1 | many | CASSLVGTASSEQYF
TRBV10-3 | - | CAISEVWEPATNEKLFF
TRBV7-9 | - | CASSPPQGQETQYF
TRBV7-3 | - | CASSRAGASQDTQYF
TRBV3-1 | once | CASSQRVVSEQFF
TRBV10-3 | - | CAISGSSYNEQYF
TRBV11-2 | few | CASSLDAGIQETQYF
TRBV10-1 | - | CASSDGTSVYEQYF
TRBV6-6 | - | CASSYTSATETQYF
TRBV7-9 | - | CASSLPGQGQHKNIQYF
TRBV20-1 | few | CSAVGGDKNTEAFF
TRBV11-2 | - | CASSLQTPYEQYF
TRBV28 | - | CASSLTPGTSGSRRDTQYF
TRBV12-3/TRBV12-4 | - | CASSRTGRPDTQYF
TRBV19 | - | CASRERGTYEQYF
TRBV7-6 | - | CASSLGNSRGLSRYGNQPQHF
TRBV7-2 | few | CASSPGGWGRETQYF